The present T cell receptor (beta chain) was sequenced within a study of OX40 agonist ivuxolimab in advanced cancers. Whole-study context: Ivuxolimab was administered intravenously to patients at 0.01 to 10 mg/kg every 2 weeks. There were three patients with partial responses, one having hepatocellular carcinoma and two cutaneous melanoma.

Clones were sequenced by immunoSEQ multiplex PCR, and TCRdb holds only the in-frame ones, with some missing. The table has around 79,000 clones, 65% to 90% seen once. Study findings and constraints: Relatively little clonal expansion, among the lowest observed, appeared in partial responders at 0.1-3.0 mg/kg. Clonal expansion was seen in CD4+ and CD8+ blood T cells by week 6 at 0.1 to 3.0 mg/kg.

V lost 0 bases and J 3 bases, leaving 12 bases between the germline ends. The germline V gene encodes CDR1 MNHNS and CDR2 SASEGT. The CDR3 length is 16 residues. A remark on this clone: Its specificity is not known.

The rearrangement links TRBV6-1 to TRBJ1-5; a weak D match, TRBD1 (6 bases). This sequence was found in an adult with an advanced solid tumor such as melanoma, head and neck, liver or kidney cancer. The sample in question was CD4+ or CD8+ T cells sorted from blood, obtained in a trial of the OX40 agonist ivuxolimab. The CDR3 DNA sequence: TGTGCCAGCAGTGAAGCGACAGGTTCTTACAATCAGCCCCAGCATTTT. It translates to CASSEATGSYNQPQHF.